This T cell receptor beta chain was sequenced during a study of cytomegalovirus exposure and HLA in healthy donors. Study background: A prior analysis found about 120 million unique TCR beta sequences from 150 million to 200 million T cells. Early release data held 85 million or so unique TCRs from HLA-typed donors. Study observations and caveats: Later examination showed HLA-associated TCR beta chains had greater clonal expansion than equally common others. Common viral pathogens seemed to be connected with several of the most significant clusters, according to a later analysis.

The CDR3 totals 12 residues. The germline CDR1 and CDR2 sequences are SGHAT and FQNNGV. Trimming removed 5 bases from V and 6 bases from J, with 11 bases in between. In the PCR, 60 Vbeta and 13 Jbeta primers were used. Sequencing was performed with immunoSEQ multiplex PCR; in TCRdb, only in-frame clones are kept and a portion is missing. The sample carries 120,000 or so clones, about three quarters recorded once. As regards this clone: Its matching antigen is unknown.

The sample taken for sequencing was PBMCs. V gene TRBV11-2 combines with J gene TRBJ2-7; tentative D call: TRBD1 (5 bases). The origin of this receptor is a man in his sixties in good health and CMV-seropositive. CDR3 protein: CASSQQGFEQYF. Written as DNA, the CDR3 is TGTGCCAGCAGCCAGCAGGGCTTCGAGCAGTACTTC.